The present T cell receptor beta chain was sequenced within a study of blood T cell repertoires in COVID-19. About the study: Spain, Italy and the United States supplied samples that represented acute and convalescent COVID-19. PBMCs, B-cell-depleted T cells, or T cells were the source of the cDNA or gDNA that made up the material.

Germline assignment: CDR1 SEHNR and CDR2 FQNEAQ (reference sequence). CDR3 length: 14 residues. Deletions cut 4 bases from V and 7 bases from J, with 13 bases between. Original data processing: The authors estimated nucleated cell counts from reference gene primer amplification. Clones were read by immunoSEQ multiplex PCR, and TCRdb kept only the in-frame ones, dropping some. The V and J calls and clone size come from that table; D and trimming were worked out from the DNA. The sample contains around 280,000 clones, roughly 89% of which appear only once. The chain links TRBV7-9 to TRBJ1-4; D possibly corresponds to TRBD1 (5 bases). The clonotype originates from a woman in her 30s with COVID-19, enrolled during active disease. Sequencing was performed on peripheral blood. This CDR3 reads CASSSGANGEKLFF. In nucleotides, the CDR3 is TGTGCCAGCAGCTCTGGGGCGAACGGTGAAAAACTGTTTTTT.